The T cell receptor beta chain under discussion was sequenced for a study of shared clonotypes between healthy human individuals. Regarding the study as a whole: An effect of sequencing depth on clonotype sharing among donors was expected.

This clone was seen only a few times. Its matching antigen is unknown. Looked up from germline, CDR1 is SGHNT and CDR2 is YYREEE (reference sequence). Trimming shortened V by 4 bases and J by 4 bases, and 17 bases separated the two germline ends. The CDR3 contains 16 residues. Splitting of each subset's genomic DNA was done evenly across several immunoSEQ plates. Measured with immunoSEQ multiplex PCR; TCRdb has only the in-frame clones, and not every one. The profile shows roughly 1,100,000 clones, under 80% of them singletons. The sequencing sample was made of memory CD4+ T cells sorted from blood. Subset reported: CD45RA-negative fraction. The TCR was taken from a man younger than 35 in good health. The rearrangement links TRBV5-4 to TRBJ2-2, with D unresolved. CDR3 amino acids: CASSPRVTLGTGELFF. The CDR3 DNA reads TGTGCCAGCAGCCCCCGAGTCACCTTGGGCACCGGGGAGCTGTTTTTT.